This T cell receptor (beta chain) was observed in a study of Ad26.COV2.S vaccination and SARS-CoV-2 variants. Study summary: Into the muscle, Ad26.COV2.S was dosed once or twice, 56 days apart. Study conclusions and caveats: Reports say spike-specific CD8+ and CD4+ T cell responses covered substantial breadth after vaccination. Spike-specific TCR breadth was greater after Ad26.COV2.S than placebo. Vaccinated and placebo-treated recipients had similar non-spike TCR breadth.

Points on this clone: What it binds is unknown.

Assay used: immunoSEQ multiplex PCR; TCRdb lists only in-frame clones, some missing. The profile shows approximately 480,000 clones, roughly nine tenths of them singletons. Treatment: some 20 received Ad26.COV2.S at low or high dose, single or two shots; roughly five received placebo; per-sample allocation not given. Each sample was drawn 63 days after the first injection (of vaccine or placebo). V gave up 4 bases and J gave up 4 bases, with 10 bases separating them. CDR3 length equals 13 residues. This clonotype was sampled from a person aged 18 to 65 who received the Ad26.COV2.S COVID-19 vaccine or a placebo. This specimen consisted of peripheral blood, obtained in a trial of Ad26.COV2.S vaccine versus placebo. The chain couples TRBV12-3 or TRBV12-4 to TRBJ1-1, with D tentatively TRBD1 (6 bases). The CDR3 DNA reads TGTGCCAGCAGTTCAACAGGGAGCACTGAAGCTTTCTTT. Its protein is CASSSTGSTEAFF.